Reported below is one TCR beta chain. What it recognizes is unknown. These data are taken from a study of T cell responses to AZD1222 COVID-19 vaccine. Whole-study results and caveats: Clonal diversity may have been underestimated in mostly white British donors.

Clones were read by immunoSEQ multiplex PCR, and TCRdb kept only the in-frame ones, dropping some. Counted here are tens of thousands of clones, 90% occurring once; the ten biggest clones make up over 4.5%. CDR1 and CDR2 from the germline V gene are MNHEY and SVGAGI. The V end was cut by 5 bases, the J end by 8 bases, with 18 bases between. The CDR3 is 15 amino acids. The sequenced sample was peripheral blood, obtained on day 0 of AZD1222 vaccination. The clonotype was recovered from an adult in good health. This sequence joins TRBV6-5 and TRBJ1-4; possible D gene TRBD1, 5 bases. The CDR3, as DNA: TGTGCCAGCAGTAGGACAAGTCCTGGGGGAGAAAAACTGTTTTTT. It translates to CASSRTSPGGEKLFF.